What follows are 5 T cell receptor beta chains derived from one specimen sequenced in a study of blood T cell repertoires in COVID-19. The assay was immunoSEQ multiplex PCR, and TCRdb's table has in-frame clones only and misses some. Of some 220,000 clones listed, around 82% were seen once; the top ten hold 7.2%. Input material: peripheral blood. The receptors derive from a woman aged 65 to 85 with acute or convalescent COVID-19.

V usage is TRBV6-5 and J usage is TRBJ2-7, with 8 bases that match TRBD1. The CDR3 has 13 residues. Unmatched junction bases numbered 10, after V lost 6 bases and J lost 9 bases. Germline assignment: CDR1 MNHEY and CDR2 SVGAGI. The CDR3 sequence: CASSRTGTVGQYF. For the CDR3, the DNA is TGTGCCAGCAGCCGGACAGGGACGGTAGGGCAGTACTTC.

This sequence joins TRBV30 and TRBJ2-5; D may be TRBD1 (5 bases). Germline CDR1 is GTSNPN and CDR2 is SVGIG (reference sequence). Trimming took 2 bases from V and 5 from J, leaving 9 bases between them. CDR3 length equals 12 residues. The CDR3 bases are TGTGCCTGGAGTTCAGGGTGGGAGACCCAGTACTTC. Protein product: CAWSSGWETQYF.

The rearrangement links TRBV7-2 to TRBJ2-7, with 8 bases aligning to TRBD2. CDR3 size: 15 residues. The germline V gene encodes CDR1 SGHTA and CDR2 FQGNSA. V dropped 5 bases and J dropped 6; count of bases not matched to a gene: 12. CDR3 nucleotide sequence: TGTGCCAGCAGCGCGGGGACTAGTGGTTCGGGCGAGCAGTACTTC. Amino acid sequence: CASSAGTSGSGEQYF.

In DNA, the CDR3 is TGTGCCAGCAGCCCCGGACTAGCGGAGCAGTACTTC. Translation gives CASSPGLAEQYF. The chain couples TRBV6-2 or TRBV6-3 to TRBJ2-7; 9 nucleotides align to TRBD2. Trimming removed 6 bases from V and 7 bases from J; junction bases left unmatched: 4. Germline V CDR1 and CDR2: MNHEY, SVGEGT. The CDR3 is 12 residues long.

J is TRBJ2-7 and V is TRBV10-3, with 8 bases matching TRBD1. The V segment lost 0 bases and the J segment 3 bases; nucleotides outside the gene matches: 13. This CDR3 has 18 amino acids. Germline V gives CDR1 ENHRY, CDR2 SYGVKD. This CDR3 is CAISESILTDRENYEQYF. The CDR3 DNA reads TGTGCCATCAGTGAGTCGATCCTAACGGACAGGGAGAACTACGAGCAGTACTTC.